This TCR beta chain is from a study of shared clonotypes between healthy human individuals (dated by TCRdb to the early 2020s). General notes on the study: Two women and a few men aged 18 to 49 years were included in the cohort. The study deeply sequenced blood TCR repertoires of 5 or 6 healthy adults to estimate repertoire size and the extent of clonotype sharing between individuals. For each donor, three plates each were used for CD4 naive and CD4 memory, two plates were used for CD8 naive, and one plate was used for CD8 memory. Different laboratories and diverse techniques were used to prepare libraries and sequence TCR repertoires, to increase sequencing depth and limit assay-specific biases. Leukapheresis yielded between about 0.94 and 8.9 billion PBMCs per donor. Overall results and qualifications from the work: Based on pairwise subsampling, the degree of clonotype sharing among donors was expected to be affected by sequencing depth. Rarefaction of sorted-subset datasets indicated incomplete sequencing despite the large sequencing depth. Across a few donors, around 5.4% of naive CD4, roughly 3.5% of naive CD8, around 2.5% of memory CD4, and 0.3% to 0.45% of memory CD8 clonotypes were shared. Sampling was limited to blood, and TCR repertoires in tissue likely differ from TCR repertoires in blood. Estimated clonotype richness was generally larger for naive than for memory subsets. Clonotypes shared by all four sorted-subset donors showed higher generation probabilities than non-shared clonotypes. The small number of donors limited the genetic and exposure-history diversity represented.

With regard to this clone: There is no known antigen for this receptor. No qualities accompany the bases; no much larger clone lies one base away.

The CDR3 spans 17 residues, from the cysteine through the phenylalanine. The kept DNA is CDR3 alone, 51 bases in frame from the first base. CDR1 and CDR2 were assigned from the germline V gene as SGHTA and FQGTGA. The V and J ends are trimmed by 5 bases and 0 bases, leaving 19 bases between them. Using the deep immunoSEQ assay, multiplex PCR amplified TCR CDR3 regions from genomic DNA. For each cell subset, the extracted genomic DNA was distributed evenly across all wells of several immunoSEQ 96-well plates, and each plate served as one replicate. For sorted subsets, each replicate PCR was loaded with roughly 190 ng genomic DNA, equivalent to 32,000 or so T cell genomes. The purified libraries were quantified using a Qubit 3.0 fluorometer, sized with a Bioanalyzer 2100, and then quantified again using the KAPA Library Quantification kit. Every immunoSEQ 96-well plate was sequenced on a dedicated single-read 150-cycle Illumina NextSeq 550 flow cell. In the source study's methods: Because the immunoSEQ output included only junctional sequences and no quality scores, the filtering could not be the same as the filtering used for full-length reads. Sequences were annotated with PyIR, a Python wrapper for IgBLAST v1.9, and V/J genes and CDR3 were assigned using IMGT germline references. Any read was removed if the V/J assignment was weak (E-value above 1e-6), the CDR3 was missing, or the read contained stop codons, out-of-frame junctions, or ambiguous translated residues. V3J clonotypes were defined as sequences sharing an identical inferred V gene, J gene, and CDR3 amino acid sequence. To compute the percentage overlap between repertoires, the number of shared unique clonotypes was divided by the size of the smaller repertoire. Three approaches were used to assess repertoire richness: RTK rarefaction, the Chao1 estimator, and Recon v2.1 estimates of unobserved clonotypes. Generation probabilities were computed with OLGA for all TCRbeta clonotypes obtained by the gDNA method from several donors. Entries here come from immuneACCESS through TCRdb and include only in-frame sequences with V and J called. Some clones fail to appear in such tables; in the studies checked, an unresolved V gene covers under half of the shortfall, and the cause of the remainder is unknown. Clonal size and the V and J genes are those of that table, whereas D and trimming came from the DNA. Here the sample has 2 million to 2.5 million clones; about nine tenths occur a single time. The ten largest clones capture approximately 0.4% of the sample.

The donors were healthy, HIV-negative adults who had no recently reported acute infections or vaccinations. All donors were Caucasian adults living in Nashville, Tennessee, USA. CD4+ T cells were enriched by magnetic negative selection, after which naive cells were positively selected on CD45RA and the negative fraction was taken as the memory subset. After blood collection by leukapheresis, PBMCs were isolated using Ficoll-Histopaque density gradient centrifugation and then cryopreserved in the vapor phase of liquid nitrogen. Purity and quantity of every magnetically sorted T cell population were checked by analytical flow cytometry. Genomic DNA was isolated from each sorted fraction and quantified by UV absorbance on a Nanodrop 2000c.

This TCR came from a man between 18 and 35 years old in good health. Some clones in this sample may be carry-over from other donors' samples. The chain couples TRBV7-3 to TRBJ1-2, with no D gene named confidently. Sequenced input: naive CD4+ T cells from PBMCs. The intended sense of this specimen's cell subset or site label: CD45RA+ positively selected. The bases read TGTGCCAGCAGCCCGAAAAAGCCGCCAGAGTCTAACTATGGCTACACCTTC. It codes for CASSPKKPPESNYGYTF.